These 16 T cell receptor beta chains were all obtained from the same sample, sequenced in a study of CD8 T cells in Susac syndrome (dated by TCRdb to between 2018 and 2021). The library was produced with the immunoSEQ multiplex PCR assay. RNA was extracted using the RNeasy kit, and roughly 0.45 to 1 microgram was reverse transcribed with random hexamers. TCRdb reprocessing: public reads trimmed at Q25 with fastp, clones called with MiXCR, in-frame beta chains kept. Every CDR3 protein is listed once, alongside the most common genes and DNA of its rows. The sample has about 440,000 distinct CDR3 sequences on record, around 85% of them singletons. About 0.12% of the sample comes from the top ten. The sample taken for sequencing was CD8+ T cells from PBMCs. All receptors derive from a human donor with multiple sclerosis.

The chain carries TRBV20-1 and TRBJ1-4, with D possibly TRBD1 on 5 matching bases. The V gene lost 0 bases and the J gene lost 7 bases, with 18 bases spanning the gap. CDR3 length equals 16 residues. CDR1 and CDR2 (germline): DFQATT, SNEGSKA (reference sequence). CDR3 protein: CSARDEAGVASEKLFF. The CDR3 DNA reads TGCAGTGCTAGAGACGAGGCGGGGGTCGCAAGTGAAAAACTGTTTTTT.

This clonotype appeared a few times. This chain links TRBV6-1 with TRBJ2-3, with 14 bases identical to TRBD2. The CDR3 loop spans 15 amino acids. CDR1 is MNHNS and CDR2 is SASEGT in the germline V gene. J lost 6 bases, V lost 5 bases, and 4 bases had no gene match. This chain's CDR3 is CASSQGTSGGDTQYF. CDR3 DNA sequence: TGTGCCAGCAGTCAAGGGACTAGCGGGGGTGATACGCAGTATTTT.

This sequence joins TRBV28 and TRBJ2-7, with D perhaps matching TRBD1 or TRBD2 (5 bases each). The CDR3 extends over 14 amino acids. Trimming cost V 2 bases and J 4 bases, with 12 bases left between them. Germline-derived CDR1 and CDR2 are MDHEN and SYDVKM. The chain's CDR3 is CASSLIGELYEQYF. The CDR3 DNA sequence: TGTGCCAGCAGTTTAATAGGGGAGTTGTACGAGCAGTACTTC.

The table lists this clonotype with a count of one. V gene TRBV5-5 combines with J gene TRBJ1-1; TRBD1 might be the D (5 bases). CDR1 and CDR2 (germline): SGHKS, YYEKEE (reference sequence). Trimming pared 1 base from V and 7 bases from J, leaving 20 bases between. The CDR3 runs 16 residues. DNA of the CDR3: TGTGCCAGCAGCTTGATTACCCGGGACCCGTTTGGTGAAGCTTTCTTT. Amino acids: CASSLITRDPFGEAFF. Full variable domain (outside the CDR3, taken from reference TRBV5-5 and TRBJ1-1): DAGVTQSPTHLIKTRGQQVTLRCSPISGHKSVSWYQQVLGQGPQFIFQYYEKEERGRGNFPDRFSARQFPNYSSELNVNALLLGDSALYLCASSLITRDPFGEAFFGQGTRLTVV.

V is TRBV28 and J is TRBJ2-1; 9 bases align to TRBD2. The CDR3 is made up of 20 amino acids. V gave up 7 bases and J gave up 1 base; unmatched junction bases: 20. CDR1 MDHEN and CDR2 SYDVKM come from the germline V gene. The CDR3 sequence is CASIKGVGGAGGSSYNEQFF. CDR3 bases: TGTGCCAGCATTAAAGGGGTAGGGGGAGCGGGAGGATCTTCCTACAATGAGCAGTTCTTC. The variable domain in full, with the rest retrieved from reference TRBV28 and TRBJ2-1, is DVKVTQSSRYLVKRTGEKVFLECVQDMDHENMFWYRQDPGLGLRLIYFSYDVKMKEKGDIPEGYSVSREKKERFSLILESASTNQTSMYLCASIKGVGGAGGSSYNEQFFGPGTRLTVL.

The rearrangement uses TRBV4-1 and TRBJ1-1; D not resolved. Germline V gene sequence: CDR1 MGHRA, CDR2 YSYEKL. The germline V and J ends were trimmed by 4 bases and 1 base, with 16 bases remaining between them. This CDR3 region has 16 residues. The CDR3 reads CASSLKGGSANTEAFF. The DNA of the CDR3 is TGCGCCAGCAGCCTTAAGGGTGGCAGCGCGAACACTGAAGCTTTCTTT.

The chain is built from TRBV29-1 and TRBJ2-1; 10 bases align to TRBD2. The length of the CDR3 is 16 residues. The trim removed 0 bases at V and 7 bases at J, leaving 9 bases unmatched. In germline, CDR1 is SQVTM, CDR2 ANQGSEA. DNA of the CDR3: TGCAGCGTTGAAGATCTTGGGGCTAGCGGGAGAAATGAGCAGTTCTTC. Translation gives CSVEDLGASGRNEQFF.

The chain uses TRBV3-1 and TRBJ2-1; D is unresolved. Germline CDR1 reads LGHDT; CDR2 reads YNNKEL (reference sequence). The CDR3 covers 12 residues. V lost 3 bases to trimming and J lost 6 bases, with 6 bases between them. The CDR3 DNA is TGTGCCAGCAGCCACTCCCCCAATGAGCAGTTCTTC. This gives the protein CASSHSPNEQFF.

J is TRBJ1-1 and V is TRBV29-1; D remains unclear. The germline V gene encodes CDR1 SQVTM and CDR2 ANQGSEA. Trimming cost V 7 bases and J 1 base, with 10 bases left between them. CDR3 length equals 12 residues. In DNA form, the CDR3 reads TGCAGCGCTCTCGTTTGGAACACTGAAGCTTTCTTT. This translates into CSALVWNTEAFF.

The rearrangement joins TRBV28 to TRBJ1-5; 7 bases map to TRBD1. The CDR3 runs to 17 residues. Germline V lookup: CDR1 MDHEN, CDR2 SYDVKM. V trimming: 5 bases; J trimming: 2 bases; junction bases outside the gene matches: 12. The CDR3 region has the DNA TGTGCCAGCAGTCCAATAACAGGGGCGACGCGCAATCAGCCCCAGCATTTT. The encoded protein is CASSPITGATRNQPQHF.

CDR3 nucleotide sequence: TGCGCCAGCAGCCAAGACAAGGAGGGATTTGCTGGCTACACCTTC. Translation: CASSQDKEGFAGYTF. The J gene is TRBJ1-2, the V gene TRBV4-1; D not resolved. CDR3 length equals 15 residues. Deletions cut 0 bases from V and 7 bases from J, with 15 bases between. CDR1 and CDR2 (germline): MGHRA, YSYEKL.

The chain carries TRBV5-6 and TRBJ2-2, with D perhaps being TRBD1 or TRBD2 (5 bases each). Trimming left V 3 bases short and J 5 bases short, with 14 bases between. This CDR3 contains 15 residues. CDR1 SGHDT and CDR2 YYEEEE come from the germline V gene. CDR3 nucleotide sequence: TGTGCCAGCAGCTCCAGGGAGCGGTGGACCGGGGAGCTGTTTTTT. Encoded protein: CASSSRERWTGELFF.

The chain couples TRBV30 to TRBJ2-1; 12 nucleotides line up with TRBD2. CDR1 GTSNPN and CDR2 SVGIG come from the germline V gene (reference sequence). CDR3 size: 16 residues. V shed 0 bases and J 8 bases; nucleotides not matched to a gene: 8. The CDR3 sequence is CAWSVPSLAGGHEQFF. In DNA form, the CDR3 reads TGTGCCTGGAGTGTACCGTCGCTAGCGGGAGGGCATGAGCAGTTCTTC.

This rearrangement joins TRBV30 to TRBJ1-1, with D possibly TRBD1 on 5 matching bases. CDR3 length equals 14 residues. The V gene's germline CDR1 is GTSNPN and CDR2 SVGIG (reference sequence). Deletions cut 5 bases from V and 0 bases from J, with 13 bases between. The CDR3 spells CAWVETDLNTEAFF. The CDR3 DNA reads as TGTGCCTGGGTTGAGACAGACTTGAACACTGAAGCTTTCTTT.

V usage is TRBV7-6 and J usage is TRBJ2-5; D unresolved. The CDR3 runs to 14 residues. V was shortened by 1 base and J by 1 base, with 7 bases between the two germline ends. Germline V gene lookup returns CDR1 SGHVS and CDR2 FNYEAQ. The CDR3 DNA reads as TGTGCCAGCAGCTTAGTGCCCTTCCAAGAGACCCAGTACTTC. It translates to CASSLVPFQETQYF.

The CDR3 loop is CASRGLPRVRELFF. The DNA for the CDR3 is TGTGCCAGCAGGGGGTTACCCCGTGTCCGGGAGCTGTTTTTT. The chain carries TRBV27 and TRBJ2-2; D not certain. CDR1 is MNHEY, CDR2 SMNVEV, per germline (reference sequence). The CDR3 length is 14 residues. The V end was cut by 6 bases, the J end by 9 bases, with 17 bases between.